The 13 T cell receptor beta chains reported below all come from one sample, sequenced in a study of blood T cell repertoires in COVID-19. The assay was immunoSEQ multiplex PCR, and TCRdb's table has in-frame clones only and misses some. The data show roughly 290,000 clones, over 75% seen once. The sequenced sample consisted of PBMCs or T cells enriched from blood (not recorded which). The receptors originated from a woman in her 30s who had recovered from COVID-19.

This clone was seen only once. This rearrangement joins TRBV3-1 (or the pseudogene TRBV3-2) to TRBJ2-7; 7 positions agree with TRBD2. The CDR3 length is 15 residues. Per the germline V gene, CDR1 is LGHDT and CDR2 is YNNKEL (reference sequence). J was trimmed by 7 bases and V by 7 bases; bases with no gene match: 16. The CDR3 loop is CASTISGGGRREQYF. Written as DNA, the CDR3 is TGTGCCAGCACAATATCGGGCGGGGGACGTAGAGAGCAGTACTTC.

The chain joins TRBV24-1 to TRBJ2-3; 8 bases are shared with TRBD2. Germline V gene lookup returns CDR1 KGHDR and CDR2 SFDVKD. The CDR3 consists of 15 residues. With 9 bases clipped from V and 0 bases from J, the junction kept 7 bases outside the gene matches. DNA for the CDR3: TGTGCCACCTCGGGGGGGGGAACTAGCACAGATACGCAGTATTTT. It encodes CATSGGGTSTDTQYF.

The gene calls are TRBV14 and TRBJ1-3; 8 nucleotides align to TRBD1. The CDR3 has 16 amino acids. With 1 base clipped from V and 3 bases from J, the junction kept 5 bases outside the gene matches. The V gene's germline CDR1 is SGHDN and CDR2 FVKESK. The CDR3 DNA reads TGTGCCAGCAGCCAAGTAGGCAGGGGGCATGGAAACACCATATATTTT. Encoded protein: CASSQVGRGHGNTIYF.

The rearrangement joins TRBV29-1 to TRBJ1-2; TRBD1 matches 7 bases. V trimming: 2 bases; J trimming: 8 bases; junction bases outside the gene matches: 2. CDR3 size: 11 residues. CDR1 and CDR2 (germline): SQVTM, ANQGSEA. CDR3 amino acids: CSVEYRGGYTF. The CDR3 region has the DNA TGCAGCGTTGAATACAGGGGCGGCTACACCTTC.

This clone was observed a single time. The chain employs TRBV15 and TRBJ1-4; tentatively, D is TRBD1 (6 bases). The CDR3 has 17 residues. Germline loops: CDR1 LNHNV, CDR2 YYDKDF (reference sequence). V shed 8 bases and J shed 4 bases, with 23 bases lying between them. The CDR3 spells CATAPDTGKRSNEKLFF. In DNA form, the CDR3 reads TGTGCCACCGCACCCGACACAGGGAAGAGGAGTAATGAAAAACTGTTTTTT. Based on the CDR3 plus reference TRBV15 and TRBJ1-4, the full variable domain is DAMVIQNPRYQVTQFGKPVTLSCSQTLNHNVMYWYQQKSSQAPKLLFHYYDKDFNNEADTPDNFQSRRPNTSFCFLDIRSPGLGDTAMYLCATAPDTGKRSNEKLFFGSGTQLSVL.

This clone appeared once. This chain joins TRBV5-1 and TRBJ2-7, with a tentative D call TRBD2 (5 bases). The CDR3 totals 15 residues. The V gene lost 4 bases and the J gene lost 6 bases, with 20 bases spanning the gap. Germline V gives CDR1 SGHRS, CDR2 YFSETQ. The CDR3 region has the DNA TGCGCCAGCAGCACACTTGGAGGAGCCGCTGGCGAGCAGTACTTC. Translated: CASSTLGGAAGEQYF.

V usage is TRBV7-3 and J usage is TRBJ2-3, with 7 positions matching TRBD1. Trimming took 5 bases from V and 4 from J; bases not matched to a gene: 9. In germline, CDR1 is SGHTA, CDR2 FQGTGA. The length of the CDR3 is 15 residues. CDR3 sequence: CASSPGWDSADTQYF. As DNA, the CDR3 is TGTGCCAGCAGCCCGGGCTGGGACAGCGCAGATACGCAGTATTTT.

J is TRBJ1-3 and V is TRBV10-1; D uncertain. V shed 2 bases and J shed 4 bases, with 3 bases lying between them. Germline CDR1 is WNHNN and CDR2 is SYGVQD (reference sequence). The CDR3 is 12 residues long. The CDR3 coding sequence is TGCGCCAGCAGTGAGCCGGGAAACACCATATATTTT. Amino acids: CASSEPGNTIYF.

The rearrangement joins TRBV5-1 to TRBJ1-1; the match to TRBD1 covers 7 bases. CDR3 size: 15 residues. Losses at the gene ends were 1 base for V and 5 bases for J; bases not matched to a gene: 8. Germline V gene data show CDR1 as SGHRS and CDR2 as YFSETQ. The CDR3 spells CASSLNPPGGTEAFF. CDR3 DNA sequence: TGCGCCAGCAGCTTGAATCCCCCAGGGGGAACTGAAGCTTTCTTT.

V gene TRBV11-2 combines with J gene TRBJ1-2, with 9 bases identical to TRBD1. Germline V CDR1 and CDR2: SGHAT, FQNNGV. V dropped 2 bases and J dropped 6; count of bases not matched to a gene: 13. The length of the CDR3 is 17 residues. The CDR3 region is CASSLRNLRDREHGYTF. In DNA, the CDR3 is TGTGCCAGCAGCTTACGCAACCTCCGGGACAGGGAGCATGGCTACACCTTC.

The rearrangement links TRBV11-1 to TRBJ2-7; 7 bases agree with TRBD2. Losses at the gene ends were 6 bases for V and 3 bases for J; bases not matched to a gene: 5. Germline-derived CDR1 and CDR2 are SGHAT and FQDESV (reference sequence). This CDR3 contains 13 residues. CDR3 protein: CASRIGEGYEQYF. The DNA for the CDR3 is TGTGCCAGCAGGATAGGGGAGGGCTACGAGCAGTACTTC.

The V gene is TRBV11-2, the J gene TRBJ2-4, with 7 bases aligning to TRBD2. The V gene's germline CDR1 is SGHAT and CDR2 FQNNGV. V shed 5 bases and J 1 base; nucleotides not matched to a gene: 11. The CDR3 loop spans 17 amino acids. CDR3 sequence reads: CASSPQGGSSAKNIQYF. The CDR3 bases are TGTGCCAGCAGCCCTCAGGGCGGGAGTAGTGCCAAAAACATTCAGTACTTC.

This chain connects TRBV27 to TRBJ2-1; maybe TRBD1 (6 bases). The CDR3 is 15 residues long. The V gene's germline CDR1 is MNHEY and CDR2 SMNVEV (reference sequence). V was shortened by 7 bases and J by 8 bases, with 21 bases between the two germline ends. The CDR3 sequence: CASISTPQGRYEQFF. The CDR3 DNA sequence: TGTGCCAGCATCTCCACCCCACAGGGCCGTTATGAGCAGTTCTTC.